These T cell receptor beta chains were read from a single sample in a study of breast tumors, draining lymph nodes, adjacent tissues. TCRdb reprocessed the multiplex PCR reads with MiXCR, giving one entry per CDR3 protein. Of 85,000 to 120,000 distinct CDR3 sequences detected, about 30% appear once; the ten largest clones hold about 6%. Sequences were obtained from axillary lymph node tissue. The receptors originated from a female donor with breast cancer. Some clones in this sample may be carry-over from other donors' samples. Each CDR3 is given with its conserved first and last residue. A D gene is named only where the DNA matches it firmly. Part of the rows lack a size; the others show once, few, many or a class for expanded clones.

cdr3_nt cdr3_aa clone_size j_call v_call d_call
TGTGCCAGCAGTTACTTTAACCCCGACAGGGGGCTAGGAAACACCATATATTTT CASSYFNPDRGLGNTIYF many TRBJ1-3 TRBV6-5 TRBD1
TGTGCCAGCAGCTCGGGAGAGGGACTTAGCACAGATACGCAGTATTTT CASSSGEGLSTDTQYF - TRBJ2-3 TRBV5-5 -
TGCAGTGCTAGAGATCAGACGGGGGGCATATCTTACAATGAGCAGTTCTTC CSARDQTGGISYNEQFF many TRBJ2-1 TRBV20-1 -
TGTGCCAGCAGCCAAGATCACGAGCAGTACTTC CASSQDHEQYF many TRBJ2-7 TRBV3-1 -
TGTCCCAGCAGCCAAGATCGCGGACAAAGTACCATTCCTAACTATGGCTACACCTTC CPSSQDRGQSTIPNYGYTF - TRBJ1-2 TRBV3-2 -
TGTGCCAGCAGTTACGGTGCAGGGGTAGCTTTCTTT CASSYGAGVAFF - TRBJ1-1 TRBV6-5 -
TGTGCCAGCAGCTTAAGCCAAACCGTTGCCGGGGAGCTGTTTTTT CASSLSQTVAGELFF many TRBJ2-2 TRBV7-3 -
TGTGCCAGCAGTGATCTTGAGGGGGGGATTCGAAATACGCAGTATTTT CASSDLEGGIRNTQYF few TRBJ2-3 TRBV6-2/TRBV6-3 -
TGTGCCGGTAGTAAGCGGACAGGGCTTGAAGCTTTCTTT CAGSKRTGLEAFF once TRBJ1-1 TRBV19 TRBD1
TGTGCCACCAGTGATCCCGGGACAGGGGGGATCACTGAAGCTTTCTTT CATSDPGTGGITEAFF many TRBJ1-1 TRBV24-1 TRBD1
TGTGCCAGCAGTTCCCGGGCGGTGAATGAAAAACTGTTTTTT CASSSRAVNEKLFF many TRBJ1-4 TRBV6-1 -
TGTGCCAGCAGCTCCATAAGGACGGCTAGTAATTCACCCCTCCACTTT CASSSIRTASNSPLHF - TRBJ1-6 TRBV13 -
TGCAGCGTTGTCCCTAGCCCCCCGAGCTCCTACAATGAGCAGTTCTTC CSVVPSPPSSYNEQFF many TRBJ2-1 TRBV29-1 -
TGTGCCAGCAGCCCTGGCTGGGGGCGTAATTCACCCCTCCACTTT CASSPGWGRNSPLHF many TRBJ1-6 TRBV7-3 -
TGTGCCAGCAGTCTAGAGTACAGGGCTGGCTACACCTTC CASSLEYRAGYTF many TRBJ1-2 TRBV12-3/TRBV12-4 -
TGCGCCAGCAGCCCGTTAACAGGGGAACCTGAAGCTTTCTTT CASSPLTGEPEAFF few TRBJ1-1 TRBV5-1 TRBD1
TGTGCCAGCAGCTCACAGGGTATTGAAGCTTTCTTT CASSSQGIEAFF - TRBJ1-1 TRBV7-2 -
TGTGCCAGCAGCCGGGAAGGGGTCCTGGAGACCCAGTACTTC CASSREGVLETQYF many TRBJ2-5 TRBV28 -
TGCGCCAGCACCAACGGGGCAGGGATGAACGAGCAGTACTTC CASTNGAGMNEQYF many TRBJ2-7 TRBV5-1 -
TGCGCCAGCAGTCAGGGGGGTGGAGACACTGAAGCTTTCTTT CASSQGGGDTEAFF few TRBJ1-1 TRBV5-1 TRBD1
TGTGCCAGCAGCCCGGGGACAGGGGCGCATTCACCCCTCCACTTT CASSPGTGAHSPLHF many TRBJ1-6 TRBV7-9 TRBD1
TGCAGTGCTAGAGATTGGCCCGAGCAGTCCTTC CSARDWPEQSF many TRBJ2-1 TRBV20-1 -
TGTGCCAGTACTTCAGGGGGGGGTGGCTACACCTTC CASTSGGGGYTF many TRBJ1-2 TRBV19 TRBD1
TGCAGTGCTAGAGAACCGCGACTAGCGGGGAGGTCAGATACGCAGTATTTT CSAREPRLAGRSDTQYF - TRBJ2-3 TRBV20-1 TRBD2
TGCAGTGCTAGTAGTTCCAGGGGGATTGATAGCAATCAGCCCCAGCATTTT CSASSSRGIDSNQPQHF medium-sized TRBJ1-5 TRBV20-1 TRBD1
TGTGCCACCAGCAGAGTACCTTATAGCAATCAGCCCCAGCATTTT CATSRVPYSNQPQHF many TRBJ1-5 TRBV15 -
TGCGCCAGCAGCAAAGCCAATACTCGGGACAGCTACGAGCAGTACTTC CASSKANTRDSYEQYF many TRBJ2-7 TRBV4-1 TRBD1
TGTGCCAGCAGCGTCTACAGCGGCCCCTCCTACGAGCAGTACTTC CASSVYSGPSYEQYF - TRBJ2-7 TRBV9 -
TGCGCCAGCAGCTTGGAGCGGGAGTACAATGAGCAGTTCTTC CASSLEREYNEQFF many TRBJ2-1 TRBV5-1 TRBD2
TGTGCCAGCAGCGGAACCGGGACAGCCCTACAAGAGACCCAGTACTTC CASSGTGTALQETQYF medium-sized TRBJ2-5 TRBV7-6 TRBD1
TGCGCCAGCAGCCCGCAGATCGACAGAAACAATGAGCAGTTCTTC CASSPQIDRNNEQFF many TRBJ2-1 TRBV4-1 -
TGTGCCAGCAGCTCCCGGGACAGGGGGCGCGGCACTGAAGCTTTCTTT CASSSRDRGRGTEAFF few TRBJ1-1 TRBV7-9 TRBD1
TGCGCCAGCAGCTACTCGGACAGTTCTAACTATGGCTACACCTTC CASSYSDSSNYGYTF many TRBJ1-2 TRBV4-1 -
TGTGCCACCAGCAGCCAAGTGGATCCTAACTATGGCTACACCTTC CATSSQVDPNYGYTF - TRBJ1-2 TRBV15 -
TGCAGTGCTACCCGACTGTCCGCGAATTCACCCCTCCACTTT CSATRLSANSPLHF many TRBJ1-6 TRBV20-1 -
TGTGCCAGCAGTTATACCCGGGACAGGGACCGATATGGCTACACCTTC CASSYTRDRDRYGYTF - TRBJ1-2 TRBV5-6 TRBD1
TGTGCCAGCAGCGTAGGTAATAGCGGGGGTGAAGAGACCCAGTACTTC CASSVGNSGGEETQYF many TRBJ2-5 TRBV9 TRBD2
TGTGCCATCAGTGACCCTCTGACAGGGGGGACCCAGTACTTC CAISDPLTGGTQYF - TRBJ2-5 TRBV10-3 TRBD1
TGTGCCAGCAGCCAACAGGGCTATGGCTACACCTTC CASSQQGYGYTF many TRBJ1-2 TRBV5-6 -
TGCAGTGCCCGGGGGGGTTCCACTGAAGCTTTCTTT CSARGGSTEAFF - TRBJ1-1 TRBV20-1 -
TGTGCCAGTAATCACCAGGGAGCTGACTATGGCTACACCTTC CASNHQGADYGYTF many TRBJ1-2 TRBV19 -
TGTGCCAGCAGTTTTCGCACAGGGAATCAGCCCCAGCATTTT CASSFRTGNQPQHF many TRBJ1-5 TRBV28 -
TGTGCCACCAGCAGAGGCGCCGGGACAGCCCAAGAGACCCAGTACTTC CATSRGAGTAQETQYF many TRBJ2-5 TRBV15 TRBD1
TGTGCCATCACCCCGTCAGGCAAAAGGGAAGGCTACACCTTC CAITPSGKREGYTF many TRBJ1-2 TRBV10-3 -
TGTGCCAGCAGCCAAGATCCCCACGCTAGCGGGTCTCCCCGGGAGGAGCAGTTCTTC CASSQDPHASGSPREEQFF many TRBJ2-1 TRBV3-1 TRBD2
TGCAGTGCTAGAGCTGTCGACCTGGGAACTGGCTACACCTTC CSARAVDLGTGYTF - TRBJ1-2 TRBV20-1 -
TGTGCCAGCAGCTTGACTAGCGGGGGAGGCGAGCAGTACTTC CASSLTSGGGEQYF many TRBJ2-7 TRBV7-2 TRBD2
TGTGCCATCAGTGAGTCGGGGGGACAGAATTCACCCCTCCACTTT CAISESGGQNSPLHF many TRBJ1-6 TRBV10-3 TRBD1
TGCAGCTCCGTTGGGAGTGAGTCACCCCTCCACTTT CSSVGSESPLHF - TRBJ1-6 TRBV20-1 -
TGTGCCACCAGCAGAGATCGTGAGGGGTTTGCACCCCTCCACTTT CATSRDREGFAPLHF many TRBJ1-6 TRBV15 -
TGTGCCTCCCAGACTAGCGGGAGCTTTCCAGATACGCAGTATTTT CASQTSGSFPDTQYF - TRBJ2-3 TRBV10-3 TRBD2
TGTGCCAGCAGCTCTCCGGGACTAGCGGGAGTACATGAGCAGTTCTTC CASSSPGLAGVHEQFF many TRBJ2-1 TRBV7-9 TRBD2
TGTGCCAGCAGCTTACGCGGGACAGTTACCTACGAGCAGTACTTC CASSLRGTVTYEQYF - TRBJ2-7 TRBV13 -
TGCGCCAGCAGCTTGGGGGAAAGTAACGCCGGGGAGCTGTTTTTT CASSLGESNAGELFF - TRBJ2-2 TRBV5-1 -
TGTGCCACCAGTGCAACCGGGACAGGGGGGGTCTACGAGCAGTACTTC CATSATGTGGVYEQYF - TRBJ2-7 TRBV24-1 TRBD1